Following are 5 T cell receptor beta chains from one sample sequenced in a study of cytomegalovirus exposure and HLA in healthy donors. This PCR relied on a set of 60 Vbeta primers and 13 Jbeta primers. The data were produced by immunoSEQ multiplex PCR, yet TCRdb's version contains in-frame clones alone and is incomplete. The specimen's table records 80,000 to 100,000 clones. Sequencing was performed on PBMCs. These receptors were collected from a man between 50 and 59 years old in good health and CMV-seronegative.

The chain couples TRBV28 to TRBJ1-2, with 8 bases lining up with TRBD1. The CDR3 loop spans 15 amino acids. CDR1 and CDR2 from the germline V gene are MDHEN and SYDVKM. J was trimmed by 0 bases and V by 3 bases; bases with no gene match: 3. CDR3 sequence reads: CASSFETGANYGYTF. The CDR3 DNA reads TGTGCCAGCAGTTTCGAGACAGGGGCTAACTATGGCTACACCTTC.

The chain links TRBV7-2 to TRBJ1-1, with D maybe TRBD1 (6 bases). CDR3 length equals 14 residues. Germline lookup yields CDR1 SGHTA and CDR2 FQGNSA. V gave up 6 bases and J gave up 6 bases, with 17 bases separating them. Written as DNA, the CDR3 is TGTGCCAGCAGGAAATTTGGGGGCCAACCTGAAGCTTTCTTT. It yields the protein CASRKFGGQPEAFF. The whole variable domain, remainder taken from reference TRBV7-2 and TRBJ1-1, is GAGVSQSPSNKVTEKGKDVELRCDPISGHTALYWYRQSLGQGLEFLIYFQGNSAPDKSGLPSDRFSAERTGGSVSTLTIQRTQQEDSAVYLCASRKFGGQPEAFFGQGTRLTVV.

This sequence joins TRBV5-6 and TRBJ2-6; D possibly corresponds to TRBD1 (8 bases). V gave up 5 bases and J gave up 0 bases, with 21 bases separating them. In germline, CDR1 is SGHDT, CDR2 YYEEEE. CDR3 size: 19 residues. The CDR3 DNA is TGTGCCAGCAGGCCGACGGGGGGACAGGCCAACTCTGGGGCCAACGTCCTGACTTTC. As protein: CASRPTGGQANSGANVLTF.

The V and J genes are TRBV7-8 and TRBJ2-7; tentatively, D is TRBD2 (5 bases). Germline V CDR1 and CDR2: SGHVS, FQNEAQ. This CDR3 region has 15 residues. Trimming took 4 bases from V and 2 from J, leaving 15 bases between them. CDR3 nucleotide sequence: TGTGCCAGCAGCTCCGAGCGGACCAACCCCTACGAGCAGTACTTC. Translating it yields CASSSERTNPYEQYF.

Turning to this clone: At one of its ends the junction is not consistent with the germline gene, which may arise from a read error. This rearrangement joins TRBV5-1 to TRBJ1-1, with D possibly matching TRBD1 (5 bases). Per the germline V gene, CDR1 is SGHRS and CDR2 is YFSETQ. This CDR3 region has 13 residues. CDR3 in amino acids: CASSLGGDTEAFF. The CDR3 DNA reads TGCGCCAGCAGTTTGGGGGGAGACACTGAAGCTTTCTTT.